Below, 12 T cell receptor beta chains from the same sample are listed, as sequenced in a study of response to subunit inactivated influenza vaccine. Each CDR3 protein is one row after TCRdb ran MiXCR on the RT-PCR reads. The data contain more than 500,000 distinct CDR3 sequences, over 9% of them singletons. The same data also went into a second study, on T cells expressing NK-cell markers. From that study: The TCR beta cDNA came from 5'RACE template switching with UMIs.

Sample: PBMCs from blood, taken on the day of vaccination. The receptors were sampled from a man between 50 and 59 years old who received an inactivated influenza vaccine.

CDR3 sequence: CASSRGPSGGIEQYF. DNA for the CDR3: TGTGCCAGCAGTCGGGGGCCCTCTGGGGGGATCGAGCAGTACTTC. The chain uses TRBV12-3 or TRBV12-4 and TRBJ2-7; possibly TRBD1 or TRBD2 for D (6 bases each). V lost 5 bases and J 6 bases, leaving 20 bases between the germline ends. The CDR3 contains 15 residues.

This clonotype was counted only a few times. The genes are TRBV5-1 and TRBJ2-1; D gene uncertain. Germline CDR1 SGHRS, CDR2 YFSETQ. V was cut by 0 bases and J by 0 bases, with 10 bases left in between. The CDR3 totals 16 residues. DNA of the CDR3: TGCGCCAGCAGCTTGGTATCCCGTAGCTCCTACAATGAGCAGTTCTTC. Translated: CASSLVSRSSYNEQFF.

This clonotype has a handful of counts. This chain joins TRBV20-1 and TRBJ2-1; no clear D gene. Germline CDR1 is DFQATT and CDR2 is SNEGSKA (reference sequence). This CDR3 is 15 amino acids long. The germline V and J ends were trimmed by 1 base and 2 bases, with 12 bases remaining between them. The CDR3 here is CSARGLQNAYNEQFF. The CDR3 DNA sequence: TGCAGTGCTAGAGGGCTGCAAAATGCCTACAATGAGCAGTTCTTC.

V gene TRBV29-1 combines with J gene TRBJ1-1, with D perhaps matching TRBD1 (5 bases). V lost 2 bases and J lost 0, with 7 bases in between. The length of the CDR3 is 13 residues. CDR1 and CDR2 from the germline V gene are SQVTM and ANQGSEA. The CDR3 spells CSVERQMNTEAFF. The CDR3 nucleotides read TGCAGCGTTGAAAGACAGATGAACACTGAAGCTTTCTTT.

The chain uses TRBV28 and TRBJ1-4; tentatively, D is TRBD1 (6 bases). Germline V gene data show CDR1 as MDHEN and CDR2 as SYDVKM. The CDR3 has 15 amino acids. The V end was cut by 4 bases, the J end by 5 bases, with 14 bases between. CDR3 DNA sequence: TGTGCCAGCAGTTCCCCCAGGGGACCCAATGAAAAACTGTTTTTT. Protein product: CASSSPRGPNEKLFF. Full variable domain (missing parts from reference TRBV28 and TRBJ1-4): DVKVTQSSRYLVKRTGEKVFLECVQDMDHENMFWYRQDPGLGLRLIYFSYDVKMKEKGDIPEGYSVSREKKERFSLILESASTNQTSMYLCASSSPRGPNEKLFFGSGTQLSVL.

The rearrangement uses TRBV18 and TRBJ1-5; D gene uncertain. V was trimmed by 6 bases and J by 0 bases, leaving 6 bases between them. Germline V gene sequence: CDR1 KGHSH, CDR2 LQKENI. The CDR3 spans 13 residues. The CDR3 DNA reads TGTGCCAGCTCGGGGTTTAGCAATCAGCCCCAGCATTTT. Its protein is CASSGFSNQPQHF.

The chain employs TRBV7-2 and TRBJ2-7; tentatively, D is TRBD2 (5 bases). Germline CDR1 SGHTA, CDR2 FQGNSA. V dropped 6 bases and J dropped 0 bases, with 18 bases sitting between them. This CDR3 has 16 residues. The CDR3 region has the DNA TGTGCCAGCAGGGCCTATGGGGAGCGCCTCTCCTACGAGCAGTACTTC. This encodes CASRAYGERLSYEQYF.

This clonotype was observed a handful of times. V usage is TRBV5-1 and J usage is TRBJ2-7, with TRBD2 identical over 9 bases. This CDR3 has 15 amino acids. Germline lookup yields CDR1 SGHRS and CDR2 YFSETQ. Trimming removed 1 base from V and 4 bases from J; junction bases left unmatched: 6. The CDR3, as DNA: TGCGCCAGCAGCTTGTTTTCTAGCGGGGTGTACGAGCAGTACTTC. Its translation is CASSLFSSGVYEQYF.

This clonotype was detected a few times. The gene calls are TRBV7-2 and TRBJ2-1; D perhaps matches TRBD2 (6 bases). The ends were cut back, 4 bases at V and 4 bases at J, with 11 bases in the middle. In germline, CDR1 is SGHTA, CDR2 FQGNSA. The CDR3 has 14 amino acids. The CDR3 loop is CASSSYSGYNEQFF. CDR3 coding DNA: TGTGCCAGCAGCTCCTACAGCGGGTACAATGAGCAGTTCTTC.

This clonotype was found many times. The V gene is TRBV10-3, the J gene TRBJ1-3, with unresolved D. This CDR3 is built from 12 residues. Trimming shortened V by 8 bases and J by 4 bases, and 9 bases separated the two germline ends. Germline V lookup: CDR1 ENHRY, CDR2 SYGVKD. CDR3 nucleotide sequence: TGTGCCATCGGTCATCCCGGAAACACCATATATTTT. Residues: CAIGHPGNTIYF.

This clonotype turned up a few times. The J gene is TRBJ2-3, the V gene TRBV7-9; 10 nucleotides align to TRBD2. J lost 4 bases, V lost 5 bases, and 9 bases had no gene match. This CDR3 is 16 amino acids long. Germline CDR1 is SEHNR and CDR2 is FQNEAQ (reference sequence). The CDR3 loop is CASSLSGGRGADTQYF. CDR3 nucleotide sequence: TGTGCCAGCAGCCTTAGCGGGGGGCGTGGTGCAGATACGCAGTATTTT.

This clonotype showed up just a few times. In nucleotides, the CDR3 is TGTGCCAGCAGTACCCGGGACAGGGGAAGAGAGTTCTTC. Translation: CASSTRDRGREFF. This rearrangement joins TRBV6-1 to TRBJ2-1; 10 bases are shared with TRBD1. The CDR3 loop spans 13 amino acids. Germline assignment: CDR1 MNHNS and CDR2 SASEGT. J lost 14 bases, V lost 5 bases, and 9 bases had no gene match.